Listed below are T cell receptor beta chains from one sample, sequenced in a study of T cell responses to AZD1222 COVID-19 vaccine. This table comes from immunoSEQ multiplex PCR, and its TCRdb copy is limited to in-frame clones, with some not included. The sample lists 110,000 to 150,000 clones; 80% to 90% were seen once. The sample in question was peripheral blood, obtained on day 0 of AZD1222 vaccination. The receptor set was obtained from an adult in good health. Both conserved end residues are trimmed from each CDR3. Only part of the rows carry a size: once, few, many, or a class if the clone is expanded.

clone_size j_call v_call cdr3_aa
- TRBJ1-1 TRBV5-6 ASSLVGGTTEAF
- TRBJ1-1 TRBV28 ASRSTGAREAF
- TRBJ1-4 TRBV19 ASSIAGTGSRKLF
- TRBJ1-2 TRBV24-1 ATSDPGQGMKGYT
few TRBJ1-2 TRBV5-5 ASSLRGVGANYGYT
once TRBJ1-2 TRBV5-4 ASSRIQGKAEYGYT
- TRBJ2-7 TRBV29-1 SVEARTGSYEQY
- TRBJ1-5 TRBV7-2 ASSLDGNQPQH
once TRBJ2-3 TRBV18 ASSPVTSKGTDTQY
few TRBJ2-5 TRBV19 ASSIWGSPETQY
- TRBJ2-5 TRBV30 AWGTSGLETQY
- TRBJ2-1 TRBV5-1 ASSIYDSPGEQF
- TRBJ1-1 TRBV7-2 ASSLDAVRAGTEAF
- TRBJ2-5 TRBV11-2 ASSFAGKQETQY
- TRBJ1-6 TRBV30 AWSAQGTLSPLH
- TRBJ2-5 TRBV7-9 ASSAGWRGQETQY
- TRBJ2-7 TRBV6-5 ASSPQGYEQY
- TRBJ1-3 TRBV19 ASSRGSSGNTIY
- TRBJ1-5 TRBV15 ATSYRAPQH
- TRBJ2-7 TRBV20-1 SASQGEYEQY
- TRBJ2-1 TRBV6-5 ASSSTSGGNNEQF
- TRBJ2-2 TRBV2 ASTDRRGGTNTGELF
- TRBJ1-6 TRBV10-1 ASSEKQVLGGSPLH
- TRBJ2-6 TRBV3-1/TRBV3-2 ASSPMKSRSGANVLT
- TRBJ1-1 TRBV27 ASSHQGSYTEAF
- TRBJ2-1 TRBV3-1/TRBV3-2 ASSQRLAGNNEQF
- TRBJ1-6 TRBV2 ASSERLQLEPLH
- TRBJ2-3 TRBV7-3 ASSLKDRSTDTQY
- TRBJ1-1 TRBV7-6 ASSSRWAGGYTEAF
- TRBJ1-5 TRBV2 ASSPGYPSQPQH
- TRBJ2-1 TRBV4-2 ASSQGKGQF
once TRBJ2-7 TRBV30 AWSVRLAGPAEQY
- TRBJ1-5 TRBV28 ASSLVVSAMEPQH
- TRBJ1-2 TRBV5-5 ASSLDGAPYGYT
- TRBJ2-5 TRBV7-9 ASSLETGKQETQY
- TRBJ2-2 TRBV6-5 ASRSRGAGELF
- TRBJ1-1 TRBV18 ASSPRSGGEAF
- TRBJ2-7 TRBV28 ASTIGLGAAWDEQY
- TRBJ1-2 TRBV14 ASSQDHRGFPRGYT
- TRBJ2-7 TRBV3-1/TRBV3-2 ASSQVGTEQY
- TRBJ1-6 TRBV5-1 ASSPDTSSYNSPLH
once TRBJ1-2 TRBV6-1 ASSERGRGGYT
- TRBJ2-7 TRBV27 ASRMTGTGFYEQY
- TRBJ2-3 TRBV21-1 ASTGLRLGPHSTDTQY
- TRBJ1-6 TRBV4-1 ASSRAGTDNSPLH
- TRBJ1-6 TRBV12-3/TRBV12-4 ASRDSNSPLH
- TRBJ2-7 TRBV18 ASSPVGGTYEQY
- TRBJ2-5 TRBV5-1 ASSPQGGGPQETQY
- TRBJ2-1 TRBV14 ASSQDLGSGSRNEQF
- TRBJ1-3 TRBV6-5 ASSYSAQSSGNTIY